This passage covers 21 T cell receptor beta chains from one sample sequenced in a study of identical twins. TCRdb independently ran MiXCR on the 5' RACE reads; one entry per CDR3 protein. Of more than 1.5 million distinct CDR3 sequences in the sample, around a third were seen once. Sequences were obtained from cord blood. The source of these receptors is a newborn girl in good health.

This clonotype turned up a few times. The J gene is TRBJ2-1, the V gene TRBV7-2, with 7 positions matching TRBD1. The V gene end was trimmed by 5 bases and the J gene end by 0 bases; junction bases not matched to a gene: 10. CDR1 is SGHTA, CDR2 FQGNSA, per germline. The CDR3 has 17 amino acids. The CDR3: CASSTRTRQGSYNEQFF. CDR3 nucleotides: TGTGCCAGCAGCACAAGGACTCGACAGGGCTCCTACAATGAGCAGTTCTTC.

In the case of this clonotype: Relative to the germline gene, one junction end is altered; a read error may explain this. This CDR3 reads CVSSSGWGQETQYF. CDR3 bases: TGCGTCAGCAGCTCAGGATGGGGTCAAGAGACCCAGTACTTC. The chain combines TRBV5-1 with TRBJ2-5; D gene unclear. CDR1 is SGHRS and CDR2 is YFSETQ in the germline V gene. The CDR3 is 14 residues long.

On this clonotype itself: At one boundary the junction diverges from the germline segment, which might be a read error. Written as DNA, the CDR3 is TGTGCCGGCAGTTTCGGTCCTACCTACGAGCAGTACTTC. This codes for CAGSFGPTYEQYF. The V and J genes are TRBV28 and TRBJ2-7; D uncertain. The germline V gene encodes CDR1 MDHEN and CDR2 SYDVKM. This CDR3 contains 13 residues.

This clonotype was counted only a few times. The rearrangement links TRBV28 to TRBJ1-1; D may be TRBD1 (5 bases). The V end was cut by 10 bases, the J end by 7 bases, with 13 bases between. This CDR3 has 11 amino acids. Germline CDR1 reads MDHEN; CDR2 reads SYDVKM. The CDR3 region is CAITATGEAFF. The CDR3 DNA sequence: TGTGCCATTACGGCAACAGGTGAAGCTTTCTTT.

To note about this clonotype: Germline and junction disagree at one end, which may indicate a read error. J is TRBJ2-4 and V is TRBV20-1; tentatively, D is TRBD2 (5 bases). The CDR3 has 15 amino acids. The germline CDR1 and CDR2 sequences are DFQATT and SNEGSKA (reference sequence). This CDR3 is CSARKQSLAKNIPYF. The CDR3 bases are TGCAGTGCTAGGAAACAGTCCCTAGCCAAAAACATTCCGTACTTC.

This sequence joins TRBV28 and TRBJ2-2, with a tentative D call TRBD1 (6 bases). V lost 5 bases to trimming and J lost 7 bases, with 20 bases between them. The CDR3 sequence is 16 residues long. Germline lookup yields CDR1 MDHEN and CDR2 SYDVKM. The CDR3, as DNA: TGTGCCAGCAGTCCACTACATCAGGGGAAGAGCGGGGAGCTGTTTTTT. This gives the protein CASSPLHQGKSGELFF.

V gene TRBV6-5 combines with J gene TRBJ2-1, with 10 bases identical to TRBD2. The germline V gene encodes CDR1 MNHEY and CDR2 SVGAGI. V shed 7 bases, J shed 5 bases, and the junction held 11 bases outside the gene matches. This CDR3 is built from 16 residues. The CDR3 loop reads CASKVGTSGTHNEQFF. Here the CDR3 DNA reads TGTGCCAGCAAGGTGGGAACTAGCGGGACCCACAATGAGCAGTTCTTC.

The CDR3 sequence is CASSPSGSHYEQYF. In DNA form, the CDR3 reads TGTGCCAGCAGCCCATCGGGGTCCCACTACGAGCAGTACTTC. The rearrangement uses TRBV7-9 and TRBJ2-7; D might be TRBD2 (5 bases). The V gene's germline CDR1 is SEHNR and CDR2 FQNEAQ (reference sequence). The CDR3 has 14 amino acids. Trimming shortened V by 5 bases and J by 3 bases, and 14 bases separated the two germline ends.

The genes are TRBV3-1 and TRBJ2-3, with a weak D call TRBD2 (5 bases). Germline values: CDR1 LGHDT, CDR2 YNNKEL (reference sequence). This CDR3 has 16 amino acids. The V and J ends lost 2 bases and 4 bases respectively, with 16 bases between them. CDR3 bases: TGTGCCAGCAGCCAATCTGAGGGTGGCCCCCCAGATACGCAGTATTTT. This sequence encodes CASSQSEGGPPDTQYF.

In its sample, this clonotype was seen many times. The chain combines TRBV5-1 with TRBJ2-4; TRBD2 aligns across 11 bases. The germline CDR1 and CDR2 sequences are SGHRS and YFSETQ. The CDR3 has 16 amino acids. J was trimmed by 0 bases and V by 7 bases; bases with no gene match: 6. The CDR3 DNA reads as TGCGCCAGCGCCGGACTAGCGGGCCTAGCCAAAAACATTCAGTACTTC. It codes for CASAGLAGLAKNIQYF.

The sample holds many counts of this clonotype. CDR3 sequence: CATFQETQYF. The CDR3 nucleotides read TGTGCCACCTTTCAAGAGACCCAGTACTTC. This chain joins TRBV27 and TRBJ2-5; no reliable D call. The V and J ends lost 10 bases and 2 bases respectively, with 5 bases between them. Germline loops: CDR1 MNHEY, CDR2 SMNVEV (reference sequence). The CDR3 length is 10 residues.

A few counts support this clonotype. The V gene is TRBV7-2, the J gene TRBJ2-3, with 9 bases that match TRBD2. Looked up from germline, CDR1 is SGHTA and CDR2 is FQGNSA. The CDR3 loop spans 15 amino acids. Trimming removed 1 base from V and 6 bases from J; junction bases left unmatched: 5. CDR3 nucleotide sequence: TGTGCCAGCAGCTTAGGAGCCAGCGGGAGGGATACGCAGTATTTT. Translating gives CASSLGASGRDTQYF.

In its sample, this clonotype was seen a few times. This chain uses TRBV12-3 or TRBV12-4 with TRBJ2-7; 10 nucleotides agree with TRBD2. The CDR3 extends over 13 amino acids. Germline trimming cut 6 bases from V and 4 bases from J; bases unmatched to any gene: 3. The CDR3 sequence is CASRLAGEYEQYF. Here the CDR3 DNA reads TGTGCCAGCAGGCTAGCGGGAGAGTACGAGCAGTACTTC.

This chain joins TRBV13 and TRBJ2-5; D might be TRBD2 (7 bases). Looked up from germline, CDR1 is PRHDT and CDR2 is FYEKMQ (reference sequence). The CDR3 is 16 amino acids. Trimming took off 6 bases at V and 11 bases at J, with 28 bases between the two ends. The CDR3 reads CASRHAGAPVRGEQYF. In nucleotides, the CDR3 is TGTGCCAGCAGACATGCGGGGGCCCCAGTTCGTGGTGAGCAGTACTTC.

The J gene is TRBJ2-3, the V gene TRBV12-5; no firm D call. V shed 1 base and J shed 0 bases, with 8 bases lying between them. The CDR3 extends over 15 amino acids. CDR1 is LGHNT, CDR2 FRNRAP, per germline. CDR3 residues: CASGLDRVSTDTQYF. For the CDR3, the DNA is TGTGCTAGTGGTTTGGACCGCGTTAGCACAGATACGCAGTATTTT.

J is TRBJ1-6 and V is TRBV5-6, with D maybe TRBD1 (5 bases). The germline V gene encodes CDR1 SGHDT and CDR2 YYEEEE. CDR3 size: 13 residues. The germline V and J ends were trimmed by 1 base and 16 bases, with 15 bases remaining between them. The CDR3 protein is CASSLTPAGLLHF. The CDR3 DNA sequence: TGTGCCAGCAGCTTGACCCCGGCAGGGCTACTCCACTTT.

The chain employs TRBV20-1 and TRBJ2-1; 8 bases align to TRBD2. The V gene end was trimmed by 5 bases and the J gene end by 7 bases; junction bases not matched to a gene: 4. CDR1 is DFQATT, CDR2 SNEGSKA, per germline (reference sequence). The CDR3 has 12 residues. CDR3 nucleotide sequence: TGCAGTGCTTTAGCGGGAAGTAATGAGCAGTTCTTC. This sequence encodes CSALAGSNEQFF.

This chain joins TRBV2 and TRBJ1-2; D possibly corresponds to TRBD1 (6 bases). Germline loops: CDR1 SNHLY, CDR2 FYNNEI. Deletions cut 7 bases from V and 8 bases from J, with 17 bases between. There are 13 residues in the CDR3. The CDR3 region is CASTPLGGRGYTF. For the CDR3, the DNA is TGTGCCAGCACCCCATTAGGGGGTAGAGGCTACACCTTC.

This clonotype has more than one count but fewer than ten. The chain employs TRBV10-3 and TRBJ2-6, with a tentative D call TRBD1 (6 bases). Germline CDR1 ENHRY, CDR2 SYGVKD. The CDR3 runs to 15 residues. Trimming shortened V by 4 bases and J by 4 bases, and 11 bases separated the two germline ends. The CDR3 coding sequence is TGTGCCATCAGTGTAGCAGGGGAAGGGGCCAACGTCCTGACTTTC. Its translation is CAISVAGEGANVLTF.

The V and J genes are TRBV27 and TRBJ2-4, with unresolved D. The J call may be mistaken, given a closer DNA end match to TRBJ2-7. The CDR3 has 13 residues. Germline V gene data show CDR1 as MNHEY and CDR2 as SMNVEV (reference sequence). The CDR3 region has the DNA TGTGCCAGCAGGAGAATGGTTCTCTACGAGCAGTACTTC. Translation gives CASRRMVLYEQYF.

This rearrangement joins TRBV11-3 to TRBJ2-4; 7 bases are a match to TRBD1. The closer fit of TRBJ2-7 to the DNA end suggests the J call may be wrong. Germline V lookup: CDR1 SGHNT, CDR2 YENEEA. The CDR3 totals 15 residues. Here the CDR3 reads CASSLDWDSNYEQYF. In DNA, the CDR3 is TGTGCCAGCAGCTTAGATTGGGACAGCAACTACGAGCAGTACTTC.